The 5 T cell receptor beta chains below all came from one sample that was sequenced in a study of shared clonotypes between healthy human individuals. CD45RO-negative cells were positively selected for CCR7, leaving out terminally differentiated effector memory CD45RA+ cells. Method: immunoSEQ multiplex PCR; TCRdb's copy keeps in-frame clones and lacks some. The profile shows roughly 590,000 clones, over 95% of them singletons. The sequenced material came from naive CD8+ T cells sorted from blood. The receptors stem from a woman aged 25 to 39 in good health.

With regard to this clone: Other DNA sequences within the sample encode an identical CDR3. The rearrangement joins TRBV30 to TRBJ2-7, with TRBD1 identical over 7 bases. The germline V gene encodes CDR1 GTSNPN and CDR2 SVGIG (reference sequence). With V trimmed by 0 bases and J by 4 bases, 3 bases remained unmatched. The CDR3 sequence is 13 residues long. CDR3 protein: CAWSVRQGYEQYF. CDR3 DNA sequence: TGTGCCTGGAGTGTGAGACAGGGATACGAGCAGTACTTC.

The CDR3 sequence is CASSLMGSNQPQHF. CDR3 DNA sequence: TGTGCCAGCAGTTTAATGGGGAGCAATCAGCCCCAGCATTTT. The rearrangement uses TRBV28 and TRBJ1-5; no firm D call. Germline CDR1 and CDR2: MDHEN and SYDVKM. CDR3 size: 14 residues. Between the trimmed V and J ends, which lost 2 bases and 1 base, there was a span of 6 bases.

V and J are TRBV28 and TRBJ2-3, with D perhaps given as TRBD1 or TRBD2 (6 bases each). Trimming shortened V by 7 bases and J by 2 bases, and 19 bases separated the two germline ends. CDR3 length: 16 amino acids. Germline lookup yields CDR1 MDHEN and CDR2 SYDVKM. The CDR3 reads CASITRGRPFTDTQYF. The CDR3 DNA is TGTGCCAGCATCACTCGGGGGCGGCCTTTCACAGATACGCAGTATTTT.

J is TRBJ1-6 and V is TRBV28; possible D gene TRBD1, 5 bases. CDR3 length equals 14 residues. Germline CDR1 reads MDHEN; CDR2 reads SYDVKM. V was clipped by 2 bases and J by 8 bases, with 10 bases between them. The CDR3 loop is CASSLGGIHSPLHF. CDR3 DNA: TGTGCCAGCAGTTTAGGGGGGATCCATTCACCCCTCCACTTT.

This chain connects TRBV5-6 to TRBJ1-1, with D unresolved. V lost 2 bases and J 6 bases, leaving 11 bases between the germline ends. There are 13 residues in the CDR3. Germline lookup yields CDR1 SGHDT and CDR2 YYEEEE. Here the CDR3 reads CASSFSWNPEAFF. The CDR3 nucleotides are TGTGCCAGCAGCTTTTCTTGGAATCCTGAAGCTTTCTTT.